A selection of T cell receptor beta chains follows, all from one sample in a study of cytomegalovirus exposure and HLA in healthy donors. Measured with immunoSEQ multiplex PCR; TCRdb has only the in-frame clones, and not every one. The data contain roughly 130,000 clones, about 88% of them singletons. The sample taken for sequencing was PBMCs. The receptors were sampled from a young man in good health and CMV-seronegative. The CDR3 runs from the conserved cysteine through the conserved F or W. Each record gives: clone size, V gene, CDR3 protein. The size of a clone is reported for some rows only, either as once, few or many, or as a class for expanded clones.

>NA|TRBV27
CASSGIRGADNEQFF
>NA|TRBV6-5
CASSYTALHEAFF
>once|TRBV11-2
CASSFTGNSYEQYF
>NA|TRBV5-6
CASSLAGHQQGETQYF
>NA|TRBV11-3
CASSKRTGGGATQYF
>NA|TRBV14
CASSLLGRDYGETQYF
>NA|TRBV4-2
CASSQDVEGYYEKLFF
>NA|TRBV7-6
CASSFQMNTEAFF
>NA|TRBV18
CASSAGPGDTQYF
>NA|TRBV6-5
CASSPPGQALKLFF
>NA|TRBV5-1
CASSPGQAVTEAFF
>NA|TRBV5-8
CASRKGQGTYEQYF
>NA|TRBV6-5
CASSYSRGGAGDTQYF
>NA|TRBV25-1
CASSDSGGSNQPQHF
>NA|TRBV9
CASSAGTSGRGTQYF
>few|TRBV4-1
CASSQVFGEQFF
>NA|TRBV4-3
CASSHGQGSGANVLTF
>NA|TRBV5-5
CASTLQGGSGYEQYF
>NA|TRBV6-1
CASSESTPGLELFF
>NA|TRBV5-1
CASSFSRGAKGYTF
>NA|TRBV30
CAWSEIRGPYYEQYF
>NA|TRBV4-1
CASSQATSYEQYF
>NA|TRBV4-3
CASSQEGLATNEQFF
>NA|TRBV6-5
CASSYNSPYEQYF
>NA|TRBV5-5
CASSPGQSGGYTF
>NA|TRBV6-5
CASSPAQVTSYEQYF
>NA|TRBV5-5
CASSFAGDSYEQYF
>NA|TRBV5-4
CASSLLLDRNEQYF
>NA|TRBV19
CASSINSGRGNEQFF
>once|TRBV5-1
CASSGGTGGNTIYF
>NA|TRBV9
CASSQTGVGNEQFF
>NA|TRBV29-1
CSAGSGGELFF
>NA|TRBV18
CASSPGGYNEQFF
>NA|TRBV10-3
CAISESYDRIASTDTQYF
>NA|TRBV7-2
CASSSRVAGNTIYF
>NA|TRBV7-7
CASSFGLAADTQYF
>NA|TRBV7-3
CASSSNRISGAHNEQFF
>once|TRBV5-1
CASSFGLAGGNEQYF
>NA|TRBV10-1
CASSEFRDTPAESSYNEQFF